The text below deals with one TCR beta chain. It lacks a known antigen. No base quality information exists; no much larger clone differs at one position. The data belong to a study of T-cell reconstitution after alpha-beta-depleted transplantation in children (dated by TCRdb to 2016 to 2017). A note on the overall study: Using TCR repertoire profiling, the study followed T-cell immune reconstitution in a quantitative way in children after TCRalphabeta/CD19-depleted allogeneic hematopoietic cell transplantation.

The library was generated by PCR. Sequencing instrument: Illumina HiSeq 2500. Molecular barcoding was employed in the preparation of TCR libraries, with unique molecular identifiers being used to normalize TCRbeta repertoire quantification. TCRdb took the public reads, trimmed them with fastp at Q25, ran MiXCR for clone calling and kept in-frame beta chains. Entries are consolidated by CDR3 protein sequence, retaining the most common genes and DNA. The sample contains about 360,000 distinct CDR3 sequences, about an eighth of them found a single time. The ten biggest clones cover about 4.5% of the sample. A distance of 12 bases separates the germline ends of V and J, which lose 0 bases and 6 bases respectively. The CDR3, cysteine through phenylalanine, is 15 amino acids long. The DNA shown is the 45-base CDR3, in frame from base 1. According to the germline V gene, CDR1 reads SGHRS and CDR2 reads YFSETQ.

The receptor was derived from a human donor who donated a stem cell graft to a child with Fanconi anemia. The sequenced sample was PBMCs, obtained from the stem cell graft. The sequence links TRBV5-1 to TRBJ2-2, with the D gene call left open. The DNA reads TGCGCCAGCAGCTTGGAATGGGGATTCGCCGGGGAGCTGTTTTTT. Its product reads: CASSLEWGFAGELFF.